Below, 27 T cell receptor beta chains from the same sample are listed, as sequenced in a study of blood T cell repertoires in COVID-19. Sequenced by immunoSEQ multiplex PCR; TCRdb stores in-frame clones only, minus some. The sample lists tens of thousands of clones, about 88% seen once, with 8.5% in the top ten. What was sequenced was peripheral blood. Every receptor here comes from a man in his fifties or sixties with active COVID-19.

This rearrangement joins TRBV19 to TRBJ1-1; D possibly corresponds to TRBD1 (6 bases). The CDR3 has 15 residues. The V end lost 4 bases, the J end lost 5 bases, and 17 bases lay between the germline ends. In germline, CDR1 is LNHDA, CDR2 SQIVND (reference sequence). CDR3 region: CASSSRPGVGTEAFF. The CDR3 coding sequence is TGTGCCAGTAGTAGCCGCCCAGGGGTAGGTACTGAAGCTTTCTTT.

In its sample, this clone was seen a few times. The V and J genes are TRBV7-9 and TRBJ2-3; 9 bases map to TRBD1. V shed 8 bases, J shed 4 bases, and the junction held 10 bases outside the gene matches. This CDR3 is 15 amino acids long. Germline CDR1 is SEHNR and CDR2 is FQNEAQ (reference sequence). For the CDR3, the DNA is TGTGCCAGCGGAATTGACAGGGGGAGTGCAGATACGCAGTATTTT. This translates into CASGIDRGSADTQYF.

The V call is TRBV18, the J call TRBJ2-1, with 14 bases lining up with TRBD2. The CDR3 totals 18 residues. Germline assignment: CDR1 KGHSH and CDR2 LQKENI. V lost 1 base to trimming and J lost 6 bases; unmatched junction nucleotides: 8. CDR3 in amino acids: CASSPQGLAGEVINEQFF. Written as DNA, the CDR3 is TGTGCCAGCTCACCACAGGGACTAGCGGGAGAAGTTATCAATGAGCAGTTCTTC.

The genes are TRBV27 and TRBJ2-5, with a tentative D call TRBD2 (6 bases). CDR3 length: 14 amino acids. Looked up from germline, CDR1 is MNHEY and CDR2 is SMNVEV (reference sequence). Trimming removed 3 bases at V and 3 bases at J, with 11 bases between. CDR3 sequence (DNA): TGTGCCAGCAGTTTTGGTAGCGGAAAAGAGACCCAGTACTTC. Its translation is CASSFGSGKETQYF.

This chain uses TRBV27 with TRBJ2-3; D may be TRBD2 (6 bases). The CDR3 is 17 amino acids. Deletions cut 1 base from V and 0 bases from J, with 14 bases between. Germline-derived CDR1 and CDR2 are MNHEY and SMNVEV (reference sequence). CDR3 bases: TGTGCCAGCAGTTTATTGGGGCGGGGACCTAGCACAGATACGCAGTATTTT. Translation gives CASSLLGRGPSTDTQYF.

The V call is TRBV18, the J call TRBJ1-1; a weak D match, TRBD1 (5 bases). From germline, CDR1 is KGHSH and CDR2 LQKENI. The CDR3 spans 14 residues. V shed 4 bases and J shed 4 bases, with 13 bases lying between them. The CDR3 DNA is TGTGCCAGCTCACTACGACAGCTGACCACTGAAGCTTTCTTT. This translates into CASSLRQLTTEAFF.

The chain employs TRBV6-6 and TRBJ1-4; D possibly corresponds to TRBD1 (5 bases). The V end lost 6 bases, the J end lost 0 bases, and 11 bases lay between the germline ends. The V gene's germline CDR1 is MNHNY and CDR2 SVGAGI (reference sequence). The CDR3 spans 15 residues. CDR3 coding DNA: TGTGCCAGCAGACTCAGACAGTCAACTAATGAAAAACTGTTTTTT. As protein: CASRLRQSTNEKLFF.

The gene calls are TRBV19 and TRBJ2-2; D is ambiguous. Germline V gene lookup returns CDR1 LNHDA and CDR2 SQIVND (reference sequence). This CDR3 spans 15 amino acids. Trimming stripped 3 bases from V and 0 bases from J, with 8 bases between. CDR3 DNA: TGTGCCAGTAGTATGGCCAGGACGAACACCGGGGAGCTGTTTTTT. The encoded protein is CASSMARTNTGELFF.

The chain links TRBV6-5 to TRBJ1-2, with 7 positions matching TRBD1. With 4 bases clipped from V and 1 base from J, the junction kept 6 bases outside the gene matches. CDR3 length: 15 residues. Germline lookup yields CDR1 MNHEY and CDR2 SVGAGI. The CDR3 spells CASSFTGDVNYGYTF. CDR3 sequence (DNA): TGTGCCAGCAGTTTCACAGGGGACGTTAACTATGGCTACACCTTC.

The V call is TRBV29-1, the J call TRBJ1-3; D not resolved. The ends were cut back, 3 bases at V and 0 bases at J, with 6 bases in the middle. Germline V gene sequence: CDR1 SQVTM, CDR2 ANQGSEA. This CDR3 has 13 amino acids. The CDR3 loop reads CSVEAFSGNTIYF. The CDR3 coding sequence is TGCAGCGTTGAGGCCTTCTCTGGAAACACCATATATTTT. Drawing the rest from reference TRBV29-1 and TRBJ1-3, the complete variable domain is SAVISQKPSRDICQRGTSLTIQCQVDSQVTMMFWYRQQPGQSLTLIATANQGSEATYESGFVIDKFPISRPNLTFSTLTVSNMSPEDSSIYLCSVEAFSGNTIYFGEGSWLTVV.

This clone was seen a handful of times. In DNA, the CDR3 is TGTGCCAGCAGATGGACTAGCGGGAACACCGGGGAGCTGTTTTTT. Translated: CASRWTSGNTGELFF. V gene TRBV2 combines with J gene TRBJ2-2; 10 bases match TRBD2. There are 15 residues in the CDR3. The J segment lost 1 base and the V segment lost 6 bases, leaving 2 bases of the junction unmatched. From germline, CDR1 is SNHLY and CDR2 FYNNEI.

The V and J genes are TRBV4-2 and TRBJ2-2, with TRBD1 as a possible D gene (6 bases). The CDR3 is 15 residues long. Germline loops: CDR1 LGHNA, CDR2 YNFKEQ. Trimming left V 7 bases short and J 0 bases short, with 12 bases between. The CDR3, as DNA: TGTGCCAGCACCACAAGACAGGCGAACACCGGGGAGCTGTTTTTT. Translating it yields CASTTRQANTGELFF.

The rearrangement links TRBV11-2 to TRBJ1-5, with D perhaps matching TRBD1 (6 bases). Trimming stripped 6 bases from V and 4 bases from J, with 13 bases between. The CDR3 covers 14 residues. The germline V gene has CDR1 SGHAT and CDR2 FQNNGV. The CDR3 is CASRAGTPNQPQHF. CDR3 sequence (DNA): TGTGCCAGCAGAGCCGGGACACCTAATCAGCCCCAGCATTTT.

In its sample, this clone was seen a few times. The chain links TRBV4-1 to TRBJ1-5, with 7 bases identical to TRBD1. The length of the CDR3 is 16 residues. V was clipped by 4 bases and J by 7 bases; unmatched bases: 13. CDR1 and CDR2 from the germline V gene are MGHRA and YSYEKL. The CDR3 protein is CASSPHRARGPQPQHF. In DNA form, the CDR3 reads TGCGCCAGCAGCCCGCACCGGGCGAGGGGGCCCCAGCCCCAGCATTTT.

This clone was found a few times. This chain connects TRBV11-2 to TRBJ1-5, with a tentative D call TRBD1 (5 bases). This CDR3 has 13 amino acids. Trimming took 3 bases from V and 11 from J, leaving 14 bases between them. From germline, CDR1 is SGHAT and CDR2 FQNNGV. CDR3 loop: CASSLGGVGTQHF. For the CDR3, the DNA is TGTGCCAGCAGCTTGGGGGGGGTTGGGACCCAGCATTTT.

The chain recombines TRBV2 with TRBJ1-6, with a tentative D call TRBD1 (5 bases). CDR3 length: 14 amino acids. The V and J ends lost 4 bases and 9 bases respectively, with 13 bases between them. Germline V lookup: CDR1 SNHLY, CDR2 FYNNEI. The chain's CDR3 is CASSGTREGSPLHF. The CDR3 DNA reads TGTGCCAGCAGTGGGACACGGGAGGGTTCACCCCTCCACTTT.

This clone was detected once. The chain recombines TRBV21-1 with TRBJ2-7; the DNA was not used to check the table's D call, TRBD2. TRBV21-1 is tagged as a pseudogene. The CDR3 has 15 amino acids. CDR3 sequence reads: CASSRESGPSYEQYF. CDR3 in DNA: TGTGCCAGCAGCCGCGAGAGCGGTCCTTCCTACGAGCAGTACTTC.

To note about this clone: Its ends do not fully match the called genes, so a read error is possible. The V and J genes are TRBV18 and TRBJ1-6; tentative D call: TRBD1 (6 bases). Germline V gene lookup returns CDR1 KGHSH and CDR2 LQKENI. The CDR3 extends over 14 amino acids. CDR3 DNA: TGTGCCAGCCCACCCTCAGGGGAATTGTCACCCCTCCACTTT. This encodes CASPPSGELSPLHF.

The CDR3 reads CASESGTRSYNEQFF. DNA of the CDR3: TGTGCCAGCGAGAGCGGGACCCGCTCCTACAATGAGCAGTTCTTC. This chain joins TRBV25-1 and TRBJ2-1; 7 positions match TRBD2. The length of the CDR3 is 15 residues. CDR1 and CDR2 (germline): MGHDK, SYGVNS. V lost 8 bases and J lost 0; bases outside the gene matches: 7.

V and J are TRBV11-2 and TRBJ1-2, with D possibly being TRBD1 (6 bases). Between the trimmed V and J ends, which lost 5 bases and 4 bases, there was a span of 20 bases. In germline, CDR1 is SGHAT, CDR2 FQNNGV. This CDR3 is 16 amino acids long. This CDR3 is CASSKRWGGLSYGYTF. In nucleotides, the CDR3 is TGTGCCAGCAGCAAGCGTTGGGGGGGGCTGAGCTATGGCTACACCTTC.

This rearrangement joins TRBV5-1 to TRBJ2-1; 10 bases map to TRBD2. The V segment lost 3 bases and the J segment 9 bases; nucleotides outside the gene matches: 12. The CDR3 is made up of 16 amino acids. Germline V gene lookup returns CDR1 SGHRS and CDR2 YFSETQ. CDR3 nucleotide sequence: TGCGCCAGCAGCTGGGGGGCCTCTAGCGGGAGCAGTGAGCAGTTCTTC. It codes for CASSWGASSGSSEQFF.

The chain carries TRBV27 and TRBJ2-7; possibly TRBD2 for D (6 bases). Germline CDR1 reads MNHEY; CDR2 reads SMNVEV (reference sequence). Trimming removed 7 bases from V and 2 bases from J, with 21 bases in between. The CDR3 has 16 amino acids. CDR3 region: CASTSNGRGGTYEQYF. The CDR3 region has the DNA TGTGCCAGCACTAGTAACGGGAGAGGAGGGACCTACGAGCAGTACTTC.

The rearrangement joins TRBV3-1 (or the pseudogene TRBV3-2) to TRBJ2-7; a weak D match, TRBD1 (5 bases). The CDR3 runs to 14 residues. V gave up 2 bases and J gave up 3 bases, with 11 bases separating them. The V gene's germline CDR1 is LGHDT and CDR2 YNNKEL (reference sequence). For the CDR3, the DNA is TGTGCCAGCAGCCAAAGGACAAACCACTACGAGCAGTACTTC. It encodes CASSQRTNHYEQYF.

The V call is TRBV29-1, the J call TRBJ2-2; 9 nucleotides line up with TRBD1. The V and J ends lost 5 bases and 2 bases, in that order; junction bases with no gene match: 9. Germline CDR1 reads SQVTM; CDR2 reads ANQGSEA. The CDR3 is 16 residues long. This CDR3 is CSVRGTGRLNTGELFF. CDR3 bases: TGCAGCGTTAGGGGGACAGGGCGACTTAACACCGGGGAGCTGTTTTTT.

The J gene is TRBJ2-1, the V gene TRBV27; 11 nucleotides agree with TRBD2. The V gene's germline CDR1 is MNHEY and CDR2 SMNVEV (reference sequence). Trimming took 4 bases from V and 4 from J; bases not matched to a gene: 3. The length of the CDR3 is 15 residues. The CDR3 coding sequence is TGTGCCAGCAGTTCCGGGACTAGCGGTTACAATGAGCAGTTCTTC. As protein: CASSSGTSGYNEQFF.

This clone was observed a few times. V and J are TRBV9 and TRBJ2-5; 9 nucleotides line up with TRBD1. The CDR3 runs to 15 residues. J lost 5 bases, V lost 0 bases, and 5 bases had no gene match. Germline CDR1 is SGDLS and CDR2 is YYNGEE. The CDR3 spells CASSVDGQGRETQYF. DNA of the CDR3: TGTGCCAGCAGCGTAGACGGACAGGGGAGGGAGACCCAGTACTTC.

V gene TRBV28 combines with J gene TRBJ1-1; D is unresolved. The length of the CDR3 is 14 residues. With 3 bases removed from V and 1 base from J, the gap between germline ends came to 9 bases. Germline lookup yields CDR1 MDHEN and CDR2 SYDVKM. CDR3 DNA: TGTGCCAGCAGTTTGTTTTCCAGGAACACTGAAGCTTTCTTT. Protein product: CASSLFSRNTEAFF.